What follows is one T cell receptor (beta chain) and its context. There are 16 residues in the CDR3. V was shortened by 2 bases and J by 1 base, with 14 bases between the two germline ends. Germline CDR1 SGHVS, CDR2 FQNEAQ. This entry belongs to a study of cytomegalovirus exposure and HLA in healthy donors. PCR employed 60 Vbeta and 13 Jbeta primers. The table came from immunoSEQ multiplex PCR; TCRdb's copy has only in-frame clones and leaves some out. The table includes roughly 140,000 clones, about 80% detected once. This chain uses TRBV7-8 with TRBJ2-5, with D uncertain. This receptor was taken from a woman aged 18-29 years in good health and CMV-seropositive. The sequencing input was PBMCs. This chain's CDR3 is CASSLREQIRQETQYF. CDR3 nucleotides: TGTGCCAGCAGCTTAAGAGAACAGATCCGCCAAGAGACCCAGTACTTC.